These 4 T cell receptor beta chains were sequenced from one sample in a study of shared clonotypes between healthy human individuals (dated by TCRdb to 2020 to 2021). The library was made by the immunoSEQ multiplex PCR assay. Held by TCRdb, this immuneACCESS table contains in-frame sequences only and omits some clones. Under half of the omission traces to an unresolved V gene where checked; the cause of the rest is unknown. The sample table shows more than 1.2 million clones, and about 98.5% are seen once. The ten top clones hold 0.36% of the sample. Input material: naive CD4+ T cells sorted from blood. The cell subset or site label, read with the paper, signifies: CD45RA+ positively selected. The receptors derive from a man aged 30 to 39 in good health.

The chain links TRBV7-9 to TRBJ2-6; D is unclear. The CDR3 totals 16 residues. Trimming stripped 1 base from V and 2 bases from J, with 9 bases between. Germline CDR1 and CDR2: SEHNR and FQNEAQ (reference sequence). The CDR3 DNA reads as TGTGCCAGCAGCTTAGTTCAAACAGCTGGGGCCAACGTCCTGACTTTC. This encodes CASSLVQTAGANVLTF.

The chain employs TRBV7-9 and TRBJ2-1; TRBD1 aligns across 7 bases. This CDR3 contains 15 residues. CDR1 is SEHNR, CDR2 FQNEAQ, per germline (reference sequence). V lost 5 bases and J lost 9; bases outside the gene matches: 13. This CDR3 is CASSQNDRERGEQFF. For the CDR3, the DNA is TGTGCCAGCAGCCAAAACGACAGGGAACGGGGTGAGCAGTTCTTC.

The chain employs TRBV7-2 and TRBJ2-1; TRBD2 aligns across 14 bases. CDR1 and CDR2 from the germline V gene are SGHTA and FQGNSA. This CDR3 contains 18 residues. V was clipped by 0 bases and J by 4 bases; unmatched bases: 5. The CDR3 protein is CASSLAVTSGRGYNEQFF. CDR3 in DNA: TGTGCCAGCAGCTTAGCCGTGACTAGCGGGAGGGGGTACAATGAGCAGTTCTTC.

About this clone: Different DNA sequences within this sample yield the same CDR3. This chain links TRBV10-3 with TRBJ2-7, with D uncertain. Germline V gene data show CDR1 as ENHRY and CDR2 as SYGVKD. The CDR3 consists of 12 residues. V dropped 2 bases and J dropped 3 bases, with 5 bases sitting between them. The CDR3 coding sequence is TGTGCCATCAGTGAGGTTGGCTACGAGCAGTACTTC. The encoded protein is CAISEVGYEQYF.